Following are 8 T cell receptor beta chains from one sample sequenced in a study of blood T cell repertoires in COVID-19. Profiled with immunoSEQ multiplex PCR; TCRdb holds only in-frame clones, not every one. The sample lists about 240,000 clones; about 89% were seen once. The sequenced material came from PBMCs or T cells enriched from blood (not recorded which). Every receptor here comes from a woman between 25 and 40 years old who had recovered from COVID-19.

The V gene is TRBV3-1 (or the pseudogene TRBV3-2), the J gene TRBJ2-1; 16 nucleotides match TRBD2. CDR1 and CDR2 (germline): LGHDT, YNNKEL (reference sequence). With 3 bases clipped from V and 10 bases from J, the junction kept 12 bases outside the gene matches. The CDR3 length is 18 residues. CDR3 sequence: CASSHIPLGTSGGAEQFF. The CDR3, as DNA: TGTGCCAGCAGCCACATCCCTCTCGGGACTAGCGGGGGGGCAGAGCAGTTCTTC.

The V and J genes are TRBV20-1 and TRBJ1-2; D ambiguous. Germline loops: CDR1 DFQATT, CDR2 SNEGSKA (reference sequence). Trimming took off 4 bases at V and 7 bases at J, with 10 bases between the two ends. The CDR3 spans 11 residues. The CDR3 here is CSAIGGGGYTF. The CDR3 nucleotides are TGCAGTGCTATCGGCGGAGGTGGCTACACCTTC.

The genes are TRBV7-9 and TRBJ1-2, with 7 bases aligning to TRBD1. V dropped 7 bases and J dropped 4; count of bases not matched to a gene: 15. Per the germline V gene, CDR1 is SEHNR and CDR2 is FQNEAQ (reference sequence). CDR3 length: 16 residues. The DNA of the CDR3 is TGTGCCAGCAACCGCTATTCAGGACAGGCCCCCTATGGCTACACCTTC. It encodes CASNRYSGQAPYGYTF.

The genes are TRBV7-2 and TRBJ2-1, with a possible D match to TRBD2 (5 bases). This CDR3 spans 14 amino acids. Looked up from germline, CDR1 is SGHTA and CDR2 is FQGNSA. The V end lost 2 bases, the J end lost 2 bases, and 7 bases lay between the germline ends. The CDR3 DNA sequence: TGTGCCAGCAGCTTAAGCGGAACCTACAATGAGCAGTTCTTC. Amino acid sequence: CASSLSGTYNEQFF.

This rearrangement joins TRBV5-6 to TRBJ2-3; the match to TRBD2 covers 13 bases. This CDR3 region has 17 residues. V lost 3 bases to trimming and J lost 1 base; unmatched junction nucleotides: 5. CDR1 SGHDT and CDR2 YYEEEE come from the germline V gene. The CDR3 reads CASSYDGLAGGTDTQYF. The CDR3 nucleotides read TGTGCCAGCAGCTACGACGGACTAGCGGGAGGCACAGATACGCAGTATTTT. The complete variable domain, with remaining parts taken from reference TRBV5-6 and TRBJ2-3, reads DAGVTQSPTHLIKTRGQQVTLRCSPKSGHDTVSWYQQALGQGPQFIFQYYEEEERQRGNFPDRFSGHQFPNYSSELNVNALLLGDSALYLCASSYDGLAGGTDTQYFGPGTRLTVL.

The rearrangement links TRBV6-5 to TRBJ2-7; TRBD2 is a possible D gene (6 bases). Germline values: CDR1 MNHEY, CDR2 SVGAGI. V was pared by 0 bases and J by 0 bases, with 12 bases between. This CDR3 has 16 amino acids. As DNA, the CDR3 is TGTGCCAGCAGTTACTCTACCTTGGGACTCTCCTACGAGCAGTACTTC. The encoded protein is CASSYSTLGLSYEQYF.

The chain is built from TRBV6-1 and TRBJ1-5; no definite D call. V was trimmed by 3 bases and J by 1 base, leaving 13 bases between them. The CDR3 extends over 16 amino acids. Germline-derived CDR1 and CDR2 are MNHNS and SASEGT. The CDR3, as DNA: TGTGCCAGCAGTGAGGTTTTGGGAGGGAGCAATCAGCCCCAGCATTTT. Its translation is CASSEVLGGSNQPQHF.

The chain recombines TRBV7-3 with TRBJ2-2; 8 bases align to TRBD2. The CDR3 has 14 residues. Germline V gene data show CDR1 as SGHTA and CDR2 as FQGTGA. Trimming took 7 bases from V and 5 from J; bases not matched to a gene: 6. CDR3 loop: CASKIIAGTGELFF. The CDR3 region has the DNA TGTGCCAGCAAGATTATAGCGGGAACCGGGGAGCTGTTTTTT. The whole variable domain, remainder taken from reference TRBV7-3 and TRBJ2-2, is GAGVSQTPSNKVTEKGKYVELRCDPISGHTALYWYRQSLGQGPEFLIYFQGTGAADDSGLPNDRFFAVRPEGSVSTLKIQRTERGDSAVYLCASKIIAGTGELFFGEGSRLTVL.